The clone carrying this T cell receptor beta chain was seen at least ten times. Once RNA had been extracted, it was reverse transcribed into cDNA to act as the sequencing template. Sequencing was performed with immunoSEQ multiplex PCR; in TCRdb, only in-frame clones are kept and a portion is missing. The sample holds more than 95,000 clones, about two fifths seen once. The data derive from a study of CD8+ T cells in alopecia areata. The CDR3 loop spans 18 amino acids. The ends lost 4 bases at V and 4 bases at J; junction bases unmatched: 14. CDR1 LNHDA and CDR2 SQIVND come from the germline V gene (reference sequence).

Sequences were obtained from CD4+ T cells sorted from blood. The V call is TRBV19, the J call TRBJ2-2, with 8 bases that match TRBD2. The TCR was taken from a human donor with alopecia areata. CDR3 sequence: CASSRKVFSGIGTGELFF. CDR3 DNA sequence: TGTGCCAGTAGTAGGAAGGTCTTTAGCGGGATCGGCACCGGGGAGCTGTTTTTT. Together with reference TRBV19 and TRBJ2-2, the CDR3 gives the full variable domain: DGGITQSPKYLFRKEGQNVTLSCEQNLNHDAMYWYRQDPGQGLRLIYYSQIVNDFQKGDIAEGYSVSREKKESFPLTVTSAQKNPTAFYLCASSRKVFSGIGTGELFFGEGSRLTVL.